These T cell receptor beta chains were read from a single sample in a study of T cell repertoires in cytomegalovirus infection. TCRdb called the reads again in MiXCR, with one record for every CDR3 protein. Altogether hundreds of thousands of distinct CDR3 sequences are present, more than 8% being singletons, with the ten largest covering around 4%. Sequencing used PBMCs. These receptors all stem from a human donor in good health (CMV status not recorded). Some clones in this sample may be carry-over from other donors' samples. Each CDR3 is given with its conserved first and last residue. The order of the fields is J gene, V gene, clone size, D gene, CDR3 DNA, CDR3 protein. D genes are given only for firm matches. The size field is filled for only some rows; it gives once, few, many or a size class.

>TRBJ2-1|TRBV27|many|TRBD2
TGTGCCAGCAGCCTAGCGGGACCTTACAATGAGCAGTTCTTC
CASSLAGPYNEQFF
>TRBJ2-1|TRBV2|many|TRBD2
TGTGCCAGCAGTGGGCCAGCGGGGGGGCTAAGTGAGCAGTTCTTC
CASSGPAGGLSEQFF
>TRBJ1-4|TRBV2|few|-
TGTGCCAGCAGTGAGGTGTTGAAGAGGGAAAAACTGTTTTTT
CASSEVLKREKLFF
>TRBJ2-3|TRBV4-3|many|-
TGCGCCAGCAGCCAACAGGGTCGCACAGATACGCAGTATTTT
CASSQQGRTDTQYF
>TRBJ2-1|TRBV11-3|many|TRBD2
TGTGCCAGCAGCCCGGGACTAGCGGGGTCGAGCTCCTACAATGAGCAGTTCTTC
CASSPGLAGSSSYNEQFF
>TRBJ2-7|TRBV6-2/TRBV6-3|-|TRBD2
TGTGCCAGCAGTTACCAGACTAGCCTGGAGCAGTACTTC
CASSYQTSLEQYF
>TRBJ1-1|TRBV19|many|-
TGTGCCAGTAGGGCACGGCGGGGGGCCCTGGCTGAAGCTTTCTTT
CASRARRGALAEAFF
>TRBJ1-2|TRBV2|-|TRBD1
TGTGCCAGCAGTGAAACAGGGGACTATGGCTACACCTTC
CASSETGDYGYTF
>TRBJ2-7|TRBV5-4|many|TRBD2
TGTGCCAGCAGCGCCGGGACTAGCGGGAGTCGGTACGAGCAGTACTTC
CASSAGTSGSRYEQYF
>TRBJ2-1|TRBV7-2|many|-
TGTGCCAGCAGCAACCGGGACCCCTACAATGAGCAGTTCTTC
CASSNRDPYNEQFF
>TRBJ2-7|TRBV12-3/TRBV12-4|few|-
TGTGCCAGCAGTCCCCGGGGCCCCAGCTCCTACGAGCAGTACTTC
CASSPRGPSSYEQYF
>TRBJ2-7|TRBV7-4|few|-
TGTGCCAGCAGCTTGTTGGGGGACTCCTACGAGCAGTACTTC
CASSLLGDSYEQYF
>TRBJ2-3|TRBV15|few|TRBD2
TGTGCCACCAGCAGAGGAACTAGCGGATATAGCACAGATACGCAGTATTTT
CATSRGTSGYSTDTQYF
>TRBJ2-5|TRBV28|few|-
TGTGCCAGCAGTCCCCCCGGGTTCGGGGAGACCCAGTACTTC
CASSPPGFGETQYF
>TRBJ1-2|TRBV25-1|-|-
TGTGCCAGCAGAGGACAGACCACTTATGGCTACACCTTC
CASRGQTTYGYTF
>TRBJ2-2|TRBV6-2/TRBV6-3|many|TRBD1
TGTGCCAGCAGTTACTTTTTTCCCGGGACAGGGGGCACCGGGGAGCTGTTTTTT
CASSYFFPGTGGTGELFF
>TRBJ1-5|TRBV7-8|few|-
TGTGCCAGCAGCTTAGTGGGTTGGGGGCAGCCCCAGCATTTT
CASSLVGWGQPQHF
>TRBJ2-5|TRBV28|-|TRBD2
TGTGCCAGCAGTTTGTTAGCGGGGGGCCAACAAGAGACCCAGTACTTC
CASSLLAGGQQETQYF
>TRBJ1-1|TRBV6-2/TRBV6-3|few|-
TGTGCCAGCAGTCCTCCTCTTTGGGCCTTGAACACTGAAGCTTTCTTT
CASSPPLWALNTEAFF
>TRBJ2-2|TRBV7-2|many|TRBD1
TGTGCCAGCAGGCAAGACAGGGGGTGGACCGGGGAGCTGTTTTTT
CASRQDRGWTGELFF
>TRBJ1-5|TRBV6-2/TRBV6-3|-|-
TGTGCCAGCAGTTACTCGGGTCGGCAAGGGCAGCCCCAGCATTTT
CASSYSGRQGQPQHF
>TRBJ1-1|TRBV7-2|many|TRBD1
TGTGCCAGCAGCCAAAGGGGACAGGGGAACACTGAAGCTTTCTTT
CASSQRGQGNTEAFF
>TRBJ2-7|TRBV6-2/TRBV6-3|many|TRBD2
TGTGCCAGCAGTTATACTCTTACCGGGACTAGCGGACCTTCGCCCTACGAGCAGTACTTC
CASSYTLTGTSGPSPYEQYF
>TRBJ2-7|TRBV7-2|many|TRBD2
TGTGCCAGCAGCTCACAGGGAGTAGCGGGGCCCGACTCCTACGAGCAGTACTTC
CASSSQGVAGPDSYEQYF
>TRBJ2-7|TRBV4-1|few|-
TGCGCCAGCAGCCAAACCAGCTCCTACGAGCAGTACTTC
CASSQTSSYEQYF
>TRBJ2-5|TRBV20-1|few|-
TGCAGTGCCTCACTAGCTCTAGGCCAAGAGACCCAGTACTTC
CSASLALGQETQYF
>TRBJ1-3|TRBV3-1|-|-
TGTGCCAGCAGCCAAATGGGATCTGGAAACACCATATATTTT
CASSQMGSGNTIYF
>TRBJ1-5|TRBV20-1|-|-
TGCAGTGCTAGAGATGCCCTATCGGCGTGGGAAGCTAGCAATCAGCCCCAGCATTTT
CSARDALSAWEASNQPQHF